A single sample gave rise to the 30 T cell receptor beta chains below, sequenced in a study of monozygotic twins with inflammatory bowel disease. For each CDR3 protein, TCRdb gives one entry from its re-call of the 5' RACE reads, without DNA. The sample data list approximately 200,000 distinct CDR3 sequences. Material for sequencing was blood. These receptors were collected from a human donor with ulcerative colitis or Crohn's disease, or a healthy co-twin of an affected twin (not recorded which).

V gene TRBV7-8 combines with J gene TRBJ2-1; TCRdb designates TRBD1, a call that cannot be tested without DNA. Germline values: CDR1 SGHVS, CDR2 FQNEAQ. This CDR3 spans 17 amino acids. CDR3 amino acids: CASTPLRPGQGSDEQFF.

V usage is TRBV29-1 and J usage is TRBJ2-1; TCRdb's D call, TRBD2, is unchecked because there is no DNA. From germline, CDR1 is SQVTM and CDR2 ANQGSEA. The CDR3 totals 15 residues. The CDR3 spells CSVEDWLAVYNEQFF.

This sequence joins TRBV11-2 and TRBJ2-1; TCRdb's D call of TRBD1 is untestable without DNA. The CDR3 is 18 residues long. CDR1 and CDR2 (germline): SGHAT, FQNNGV. The CDR3: CASSLDRGSLYTGNEQFF.

J is TRBJ2-7 and V is TRBV5-1. Germline V gene sequence: CDR1 SGHRS, CDR2 YFSETQ. The CDR3 has 14 amino acids. The CDR3 loop reads CASSLSFTSYEQYF.

V usage is TRBV7-9 and J usage is TRBJ1-1. The CDR3 consists of 13 residues. Per the germline V gene, CDR1 is SEHNR and CDR2 is FQNEAQ (reference sequence). CDR3 residues: CASSLAERTEAFF.

This sequence joins TRBV20-1 and TRBJ1-2; lacking DNA, the TRBD1 call made by TCRdb goes unchecked. The germline gives CDR1 DFQATT, CDR2 SNEGSKA (reference sequence). The CDR3 is 15 residues long. The CDR3 is CSARDKRTGAASYTF.

V is TRBV12-3 or TRBV12-4 and J is TRBJ1-2. This CDR3 spans 13 amino acids. The CDR3 sequence: CASSFYINYGYTF.

The chain combines TRBV10-2 with TRBJ1-1; TCRdb's assignment of TRBD1 cannot be checked, as there is no DNA. The CDR3 has 13 amino acids. Germline CDR1 is WSHSY and CDR2 is SAAADI. This CDR3 reads CASSEPFPPEAFF.

The rearrangement links TRBV20-1 to TRBJ1-2. Germline CDR1 is DFQATT and CDR2 is SNEGSKA (reference sequence). CDR3 length equals 12 residues. The CDR3 sequence is CKSSESKYGYTF.

V and J are TRBV19 and TRBJ2-1. The germline CDR1 and CDR2 sequences are LNHDA and SQIVND (reference sequence). CDR3 size: 12 residues. The CDR3 loop is CASSIYTNEQFF. Full variable domain (rest looked up from reference TRBV19 and TRBJ2-1): DGGITQSPKYLFRKEGQNVTLSCEQNLNHDAMYWYRQDPGQGLRLIYYSQIVNDFQKGDIAEGYSVSREKKESFPLTVTSAQKNPTAFYLCASSIYTNEQFFGPGTRLTVL.

The chain couples TRBV12-3 or TRBV12-4 to TRBJ1-1; TCRdb's D gene call, TRBD1, goes unchecked for lack of DNA. This CDR3 contains 13 residues. This chain's CDR3 is CASSLQGQGKGFF.

This sequence joins TRBV7-6 and TRBJ2-5; TCRdb gives TRBD1 as the D gene, but with no DNA this cannot be confirmed. Germline CDR1 and CDR2: SGHVS and FNYEAQ. The CDR3 is 13 residues long. The CDR3 region is CASSLGPAETQYF.

This rearrangement joins TRBV10-3 to TRBJ1-2; without DNA, the TCRdb call of TRBD1 cannot be checked. Germline CDR1 ENHRY, CDR2 SYGVKD. This CDR3 is built from 13 residues. Here the CDR3 reads CAIRARDTYGYTF.

The genes are TRBV5-6 and TRBJ1-2; TCRdb selects TRBD1, and the lack of DNA leaves this call unchecked. Germline CDR1 and CDR2: SGHDT and YYEEEE. The CDR3 has 19 residues. This chain's CDR3 is CASSHTNPDSDSANYGYTF.

The chain has TRBV6-5 and TRBJ1-5; TCRdb picks TRBD1, but there is no DNA to check that call. CDR3 size: 15 residues. Germline CDR1 and CDR2: MNHEY and SVGAGI. CDR3 sequence reads: CASSYGQPINQPQHF.

The genes are TRBV12-3 or TRBV12-4 and TRBJ1-2; checking the TCRdb D call of TRBD1 is not possible without DNA. This CDR3 has 14 amino acids. The CDR3 loop reads CASSRSTGGYGYTF.

CDR3 sequence: CASRPSGGVNEQFF. V and J are TRBV19 and TRBJ2-1; TCRdb indicates TRBD2, and absent DNA this call remains unverified. Germline CDR1 reads LNHDA; CDR2 reads SQIVND (reference sequence). This CDR3 comprises 14 residues.

V is TRBV6-1 and J is TRBJ2-1; without DNA, the TCRdb call of TRBD2 cannot be checked. CDR3 size: 18 residues. Per germline, CDR1 MNHNS and CDR2 SASEGT. The CDR3 is CASRRQVAGALFHNEQFF.

The rearrangement joins TRBV7-6 to TRBJ1-1; TCRdb indicates TRBD1, and absent DNA this call remains unverified. This CDR3 comprises 13 residues. The V gene's germline CDR1 is SGHVS and CDR2 FNYEAQ. The CDR3 sequence is CASSLGDSTEAFF.

The V gene is TRBV5-6, the J gene TRBJ2-3; checking the TCRdb D call of TRBD1 is not possible without DNA. Germline CDR1 and CDR2: SGHDT and YYEEEE. The CDR3 consists of 16 residues. CDR3 sequence: CASSPGTQTSTDTQYF.

The V call is TRBV5-1, the J call TRBJ1-2; TCRdb calls TRBD1, which cannot be checked without DNA. From germline, CDR1 is SGHRS and CDR2 YFSETQ. The CDR3 consists of 14 residues. This chain's CDR3 is CASSLAEAGPGYTF.

V gene TRBV5-1 combines with J gene TRBJ2-2. Per the germline V gene, CDR1 is SGHRS and CDR2 is YFSETQ. The CDR3 length is 14 residues. The CDR3: CASSVQANTGELFF.

The genes are TRBV5-1 and TRBJ1-5. CDR3 size: 16 residues. Germline V CDR1 and CDR2: SGHRS, YFSETQ. CDR3 region: CASSLGTSNSNQPQHF.

The CDR3 region is CASKPGQLNSPLHF. The J gene is TRBJ1-6, the V gene TRBV19; TCRdb's D gene call, TRBD1, goes unchecked for lack of DNA. This CDR3 has 14 amino acids. Per germline, CDR1 LNHDA and CDR2 SQIVND (reference sequence).

The chain carries TRBV7-3 and TRBJ2-7; TCRdb proposes TRBD2, but this gene call is untestable without DNA. The CDR3 is 15 amino acids. CDR1 is SGHTA, CDR2 FQGTGA, per germline. CDR3 region: CASSLTHRPGGEQYF.

This rearrangement joins TRBV12-3 or TRBV12-4 to TRBJ1-1. The CDR3 extends over 15 amino acids. The CDR3 spells CASSSTTSGPSEAFF.

This chain's CDR3 is CASSSGLLVGELFF. This rearrangement joins TRBV5-5 to TRBJ2-2. The CDR3 is 14 amino acids. From germline, CDR1 is SGHKS and CDR2 YYEKEE (reference sequence).

The chain couples TRBV10-3 to TRBJ2-2; the D call from TCRdb, TRBD1, cannot be confirmed without DNA. This CDR3 is built from 13 residues. Per germline, CDR1 ENHRY and CDR2 SYGVKD. The CDR3 protein is CATRNRGTGELFF.

The chain has TRBV7-9 and TRBJ1-2; as DNA is missing, the TRBD1 call by TCRdb cannot be tested. CDR3 length: 14 residues. Per the germline V gene, CDR1 is SEHNR and CDR2 is FQNEAQ (reference sequence). The CDR3 loop is CASSVQQGTYGYTF. The complete variable domain, with remaining parts taken from reference TRBV7-9 and TRBJ1-2, reads DTGVSQNPRHKITKRGQNVTFRCDPISEHNRLYWYRQTLGQGPEFLTYFQNEAQLEKSRLLSDRFSAERPKGSFSTLEIQRTEQGDSAMYLCASSVQQGTYGYTFGSGTRLTVV.

The rearrangement links TRBV18 to TRBJ2-7. CDR1 is KGHSH and CDR2 is LQKENI in the germline V gene. The CDR3 is made up of 14 amino acids. The CDR3 loop is CASSLSRSDYEQYF.